Following are 24 T cell receptor beta chains from one sample sequenced in a study of lymphopenia after photon versus proton radiotherapy. Libraries were prepared by immunoSEQ multiplex PCR; TCRdb keeps only in-frame clonotypes and omits some of them. This table holds around 33,000 clones, about 91% found once. Sequenced material: peripheral blood, taken from a patient treated with proton-based radiotherapy. The source of these receptors is a woman aged 65 to 85 with pancreatic cancer. Some clones in this sample may be carry-over from other donors' samples.

A single count supports this clone. V is TRBV29-1 and J is TRBJ2-7, with TRBD1 matching over 9 bases. Germline V gene lookup returns CDR1 SQVTM and CDR2 ANQGSEA. Losses at the gene ends were 6 bases for V and 5 bases for J; bases not matched to a gene: 5. This CDR3 is 12 amino acids long. The CDR3 region is CSVAGQGDEQYF. The CDR3 DNA sequence: TGCAGCGTCGCGGGACAGGGAGACGAGCAGTACTTC.

This chain uses TRBV30 with TRBJ1-1; 7 bases align to TRBD1. This CDR3 region has 14 residues. Trimming took 3 bases from V and 3 from J; bases not matched to a gene: 7. The V gene's germline CDR1 is GTSNPN and CDR2 SVGIG (reference sequence). CDR3 residues: CAWSKTGIHTEAFF. In DNA form, the CDR3 reads TGTGCCTGGAGCAAGACAGGGATCCACACTGAAGCTTTCTTT.

This clone turned up a few times. The chain joins TRBV9 to TRBJ2-3; D unresolved. Germline assignment: CDR1 SGDLS and CDR2 YYNGEE. The CDR3 contains 12 residues. Trimming removed 3 bases from V and 6 bases from J, with 8 bases in between. As DNA, the CDR3 is TGTGCCAGCAGCGCAGCAGCGGATACGCAGTATTTT. It translates to CASSAAADTQYF.

This clone was counted once. V gene TRBV7-3 combines with J gene TRBJ1-3; TRBD1 might be the D (5 bases). Per germline, CDR1 SGHTA and CDR2 FQGTGA. Trimming stripped 0 bases from V and 0 bases from J, with 15 bases between. CDR3 length equals 18 residues. CDR3 residues: CASSLTWGDGLSGNTIYF. The CDR3 DNA is TGTGCCAGCAGCTTAACTTGGGGGGATGGACTCTCTGGAAACACCATATATTTT. The full variable domain, rest sourced from reference TRBV7-3 and TRBJ1-3, is GAGVSQTPSNKVTEKGKYVELRCDPISGHTALYWYRQSLGQGPEFLIYFQGTGAADDSGLPNDRFFAVRPEGSVSTLKIQRTERGDSAVYLCASSLTWGDGLSGNTIYFGEGSWLTVV.

The rearrangement links TRBV6-1 to TRBJ1-1; no clear D. The CDR3 is 12 residues long. Germline-derived CDR1 and CDR2 are MNHNS and SASEGT. The V end lost 2 bases, the J end lost 7 bases, and 8 bases lay between the germline ends. The CDR3 nucleotides read TGTGCCAGCAGTGAACACGGAGTTGAAGCTTTCTTT. Residues: CASSEHGVEAFF.

This chain joins TRBV6-1 and TRBJ1-1, with no clear D. Trimming removed 2 bases from V and 5 bases from J, with 12 bases in between. Germline-derived CDR1 and CDR2 are MNHNS and SASEGT. This CDR3 is built from 14 residues. The CDR3 protein is CASSELRPETEAFF. The DNA of the CDR3 is TGTGCCAGCAGTGAACTCCGACCCGAGACTGAAGCTTTCTTT.

The chain joins TRBV28 to TRBJ2-1, with 7 bases that match TRBD1. Germline V CDR1 and CDR2: MDHEN, SYDVKM. V was clipped by 6 bases and J by 0 bases; unmatched bases: 2. The CDR3 sequence is 14 residues long. The CDR3 region has the DNA TGTGCCAGCAGGGGACAGACCTCCTACAATGAGCAGTTCTTC. Its protein is CASRGQTSYNEQFF.

The V and J genes are TRBV5-1 and TRBJ2-3, with TRBD2 matching 9 bases. The V and J ends lost 2 bases and 0 bases, in that order; junction bases with no gene match: 4. Germline V gene lookup returns CDR1 SGHRS and CDR2 YFSETQ. The CDR3 is 16 residues long. CDR3 in DNA: TGCGCCAGCAGCTTACCTAGCGGGATTAGCACAGATACGCAGTATTTT. Its protein product is CASSLPSGISTDTQYF.

The chain carries TRBV28 and TRBJ2-2; TRBD2 aligns across 8 bases. The CDR3 spans 16 residues. Germline trimming cut 3 bases from V and 1 base from J; bases unmatched to any gene: 4. CDR1 and CDR2 (germline): MDHEN, SYDVKM. Written as DNA, the CDR3 is TGTGCCAGCAGTTTGGGGCTAGCGGGGAACACCGGGGAGCTGTTTTTT. This gives the protein CASSLGLAGNTGELFF.

The chain employs TRBV5-1 and TRBJ1-1, with D unresolved. Germline loops: CDR1 SGHRS, CDR2 YFSETQ. Trimming cost V 2 bases and J 1 base, with 6 bases left between them. The CDR3 is 13 amino acids. The chain's CDR3 is CASSFSENTEAFF. CDR3 sequence (DNA): TGCGCCAGCAGCTTTTCAGAGAACACTGAAGCTTTCTTT.

The genes are TRBV19 and TRBJ2-3; 13 bases match TRBD2. The CDR3 is made up of 18 amino acids. Germline trimming cut 5 bases from V and 0 bases from J; bases unmatched to any gene: 8. Germline CDR1 is LNHDA and CDR2 is SQIVND (reference sequence). As DNA, the CDR3 is TGTGCCAGTAGTGGGGGACTAGCGGGGCACCCTAGCACAGATACGCAGTATTTT. Amino acid sequence: CASSGGLAGHPSTDTQYF.

The gene calls are TRBV10-3 and TRBJ2-5; D might be TRBD2 (6 bases). CDR3 size: 12 residues. V lost 11 bases, J lost 4 bases, and 14 bases lay in between. The germline V gene has CDR1 ENHRY and CDR2 SYGVKD. The CDR3 DNA reads TGTGCCTCGGGGACTTTGAGAGAGACCCAGTACTTC. This sequence encodes CASGTLRETQYF.

This clone was seen a handful of times. The rearrangement links TRBV7-6 to TRBJ2-5; 9 positions match TRBD1. The CDR3 is 13 amino acids. Trimming cost V 6 bases and J 5 bases; bases outside gene matches: 4. CDR1 is SGHVS and CDR2 is FNYEAQ in the germline V gene. CDR3 DNA: TGTGCCAGCAGGGCCGGGACAGGGGAGACCCAGTACTTC. Residues: CASRAGTGETQYF.

The V and J genes are TRBV28 and TRBJ2-1; D is uncertain. CDR3 length: 15 residues. CDR1 is MDHEN, CDR2 SYDVKM, per germline. The V gene lost 5 bases and the J gene lost 4 bases, with 15 bases spanning the gap. CDR3 protein: CASSQIIPGYNEQFF. The CDR3 DNA sequence: TGTGCCAGCAGTCAGATTATACCCGGTTACAATGAGCAGTTCTTC.

The chain couples TRBV29-1 to TRBJ2-1; 9 bases line up with TRBD2. Germline values: CDR1 SQVTM, CDR2 ANQGSEA. The CDR3 sequence is 15 residues long. V shed 3 bases, J shed 8 bases, and the junction held 11 bases outside the gene matches. CDR3 sequence reads: CSVEGISGSSDEQFF. In DNA form, the CDR3 reads TGCAGCGTTGAGGGAATTAGCGGGAGTAGTGATGAGCAGTTCTTC.

The V and J genes are TRBV7-3 and TRBJ2-2, with D unresolved. Per germline, CDR1 SGHTA and CDR2 FQGTGA. The V end lost 2 bases, the J end lost 4 bases, and 5 bases lay between the germline ends. The CDR3 is 13 amino acids. This CDR3 is CASSLQSTGELFF. The CDR3 coding sequence is TGTGCCAGCAGCTTACAGAGCACCGGGGAGCTGTTTTTT.

The rearrangement uses TRBV19 and TRBJ1-4; TRBD1 matches 7 bases. The CDR3 totals 13 residues. The germline gives CDR1 LNHDA, CDR2 SQIVND (reference sequence). Unmatched junction bases numbered 7, after V lost 7 bases and J lost 8 bases. This chain's CDR3 is CASTPDRDEKLFF. CDR3 bases: TGTGCCAGTACCCCAGACAGGGACGAAAAACTGTTTTTT.

The rearrangement links TRBV28 to TRBJ2-1; 13 bases map to TRBD2. The CDR3 sequence is 16 residues long. Unmatched junction bases numbered 14, after V lost 6 bases and J lost 12 bases. Germline lookup yields CDR1 MDHEN and CDR2 SYDVKM. CDR3 in DNA: TGTGCCAGCAGGCACCCCGGGACTAGCGGGGAGGTAGGGCAGTTCTTC. Translated, it gives CASRHPGTSGEVGQFF.

V gene TRBV28 combines with J gene TRBJ2-3; D not certain. V lost 7 bases to trimming and J lost 4 bases, with 12 bases between them. The CDR3 is made up of 13 amino acids. Germline V lookup: CDR1 MDHEN, CDR2 SYDVKM. CDR3 sequence (DNA): TGTGCCAGCACCGGCTGGAGTGCAGATACGCAGTATTTT. As protein: CASTGWSADTQYF.

V is TRBV28 and J is TRBJ2-1; the match to TRBD1 covers 12 bases. Unmatched junction bases numbered 10, after V lost 6 bases and J lost 7 bases. Per germline, CDR1 MDHEN and CDR2 SYDVKM. The CDR3 covers 16 residues. The CDR3 here is CASRSSGTGGFNEQFF. In nucleotides, the CDR3 is TGTGCCAGCAGGTCCTCCGGGACAGGGGGCTTTAATGAGCAGTTCTTC. The entire variable domain, with the rest obtained from reference TRBV28 and TRBJ2-1, is as follows: DVKVTQSSRYLVKRTGEKVFLECVQDMDHENMFWYRQDPGLGLRLIYFSYDVKMKEKGDIPEGYSVSREKKERFSLILESASTNQTSMYLCASRSSGTGGFNEQFFGPGTRLTVL.

V and J are TRBV19 and TRBJ2-1; 10 nucleotides align to TRBD1. Germline values: CDR1 LNHDA, CDR2 SQIVND (reference sequence). J gave up 5 bases and V 4 bases, and 2 bases lay outside the gene matches. The CDR3 is 14 residues long. CDR3 sequence reads: CASSTTGGHNEQFF. For the CDR3, the DNA is TGTGCCAGTAGTACGACAGGGGGCCACAATGAGCAGTTCTTC.

The V gene is TRBV12-2, the J gene TRBJ1-2. TRBV12-2 is a documented pseudogene. The CDR3 is 17 amino acids. The CDR3 is CASRLCRIGKGGSGYTF. CDR3 DNA sequence: TGTGCAAGTCGCTTGTGCAGGATCGGCAAAGGAGGTAGTGGCTACACCTTC.

V usage is TRBV9 and J usage is TRBJ1-5; TRBD1 might be the D (5 bases). Germline CDR1 SGDLS, CDR2 YYNGEE. There are 14 residues in the CDR3. V shed 0 bases and J shed 5 bases, with 9 bases lying between them. The DNA of the CDR3 is TGTGCCAGCAGCGTAGGGGACGGGGATCAGCCCCAGCATTTT. It translates to CASSVGDGDQPQHF.

This rearrangement joins TRBV28 to TRBJ2-3, with 7 positions matching TRBD2. This CDR3 contains 14 residues. CDR1 and CDR2 from the germline V gene are MDHEN and SYDVKM. Unmatched junction bases numbered 3, after V lost 3 bases and J lost 3 bases. The CDR3 DNA reads TGTGCCAGCAGTTTCGGCGGGAGAACAGATACGCAGTATTTT. Protein: CASSFGGRTDTQYF.